The rows below give T cell receptor beta chains drawn from one sample of a study of cytotoxic CD8 clonotypes in ibrutinib-treated CLL. Only in-frame clones appear in the TCRdb table, and some are missing; sequencing was by immunoSEQ multiplex PCR. Of about 63,000 clones listed, approximately 62% were seen once; the top ten hold roughly 14%. The sequenced sample was PBMCs, obtained after 12 months of ibrutinib treatment. The receptors here all came from a human donor with chronic lymphocytic leukemia. Both conserved end residues are part of each CDR3. The order of the fields is clone size, D gene, V gene, J gene, CDR3 protein, CDR3 DNA. D genes are given only for firm matches. Size is omitted from some rows. Given values are once, few, many or a class for expanded clones.

>many|TRBD1|TRBV5-1|TRBJ1-2
CASSLGTGGNYGYTF
TGCGCCAGCAGCTTGGGGACAGGGGGGAACTATGGCTACACCTTC
>many|-|TRBV5-1|TRBJ1-2
CASSLGQNYGYTF
TGCGCCAGCAGCTTGGGTCAGAACTATGGCTACACCTTC
>-|-|TRBV28|TRBJ1-1
CAATGVTTEAFF
TGTGCCGCTACTGGGGTAACCACTGAAGCTTTCTTT
>few|-|TRBV7-9|TRBJ2-7
CASSSPVYEQYF
TGTGCCAGCAGCTCCCCGGTCTACGAGCAGTACTTC
>-|-|TRBV27|TRBJ1-2
CASSLTGNPSYGYTF
TGTGCCAGCAGTCTCACAGGGAATCCCAGCTATGGCTACACCTTC
>few|-|TRBV6-1|TRBJ2-6
CASSETGHVGANVLTF
TGTGCCAGCAGTGAAACAGGGCACGTCGGGGCCAACGTCCTGACTTTC
>-|TRBD1|TRBV5-1|TRBJ1-5
CASSLTGTGEQPQHF
TGCGCCAGCAGCCTAACCGGGACAGGGGAACAGCCCCAGCATTTT
>-|-|TRBV6-1|TRBJ1-1
CASRWNLNTEAFF
TGTGCCAGCAGGTGGAACTTGAACACTGAAGCTTTCTTT
>-|TRBD1|TRBV19|TRBJ2-1
CATSDRPPVEGARLDEQFF
TGTGCCACCTCGGACAGGCCCCCGGTCGAGGGGGCTAGATTGGATGAGCAGTTCTTC
>-|-|TRBV5-1|TRBJ2-5
CASSLAPETQYF
TGCGCCAGCAGCTTGGCCCCAGAGACCCAGTACTTC
>few|-|TRBV5-5|TRBJ1-5
CASSLGPENQPQHF
TGTGCCAGCAGCTTGGGGCCAGAGAATCAGCCCCAGCATTTT
>-|-|TRBV5-1|TRBJ1-6
CASSLAARGAGNSPLHF
TGCGCCAGCAGCTTGGCCGCCAGGGGCGCGGGTAACTCACCCCTCCACTTT
>few|-|TRBV6-9|TRBJ1-4
CASSAPEKIRPNEKLFF
TGTGCCAGCAGTGCTCCCGAAAAGATTCGGCCAAATGAAAAACTGTTTTTT
>-|-|TRBV5-1|TRBJ1-2
CASSWGTLDIVGYTF
TGCGCCAGCAGCTGGGGGACTCTCGATATCGTAGGCTACACCTTC
>-|TRBD2|TRBV7-9|TRBJ2-3
CASSDTTSGYRNTQYF
TGTGCCAGCAGCGACACGACTAGCGGTTACCGTAATACGCAGTATTTT
>once|-|TRBV2|TRBJ2-2
CASSDQNTGELFF
TGTGCCAGCAGTGATCAGAACACCGGGGAGCTGTTTTTT
>-|TRBD1|TRBV27|TRBJ1-4
CASSYLGQANEKLFF
TGTGCCAGCAGTTACTTGGGACAGGCGAATGAAAAACTGTTTTTT
>-|-|TRBV7-2|TRBJ1-1
CASSPRLGANTEAFF
TGTGCCAGCAGCCCCCGCCTTGGAGCGAACACTGAAGCTTTCTTT
>-|-|TRBV6-1|TRBJ1-1
CASSEVLEAFF
TGTGCCAGCAGTGAAGTACTTGAAGCTTTCTTT
>-|-|TRBV29-1|TRBJ2-5
CSVVRRGKGETQYF
TGCAGCGTTGTTCGCAGGGGAAAAGGAGAGACCCAGTACTTC
>-|-|TRBV5-6|TRBJ2-5
CASSLEETQYF
TGTGCCAGCAGCTTGGAGGAGACCCAGTACTTC
>-|TRBD1|TRBV28|TRBJ1-6
CASRPGTGLTPLHF
TGTGCCAGCAGACCCGGGACAGGTCTAACACCCCTCCACTTT
>-|-|TRBV6-5|TRBJ1-2
CASSVTQLGWDTF
TGTGCCAGCAGTGTGACCCAGCTAGGATGGGACACCTTC
>-|-|TRBV15|TRBJ2-3
CATSRDHTDTQYF
TGTGCCACCAGCAGAGACCACACAGATACGCAGTATTTT
>-|TRBD1|TRBV4-1|TRBJ1-6
CASSPSIGQGTTPLHF
TGCGCCAGCAGCCCAAGTATAGGACAGGGGACGACACCCCTCCACTTT
>-|-|TRBV4-1|TRBJ1-5
CASSKVGSYSNQPQHF
TGCGCCAGCTCGAAAGTAGGCAGCTATAGCAATCAGCCCCAGCATTTT
>few|-|TRBV21-1|TRBJ2-4
CASSIQRGVAKNIQYF
TGTGCCAGCAGCATCCAAAGGGGGGTGGCCAAAAACATTCAGTACTTC
>-|-|TRBV5-1|TRBJ1-2
CASSFGLAGYTF
TGCGCCAGCAGCTTCGGACTGGCGGGCTACACCTTC
>-|-|TRBV19|TRBJ1-3
CASRLGQNTIYF
TGTGCCAGTAGGCTCGGACAAAACACCATATATTTT
>-|-|TRBV29-1|TRBJ1-3
CSVGWSQGSGNTIYF
TGCAGCGTTGGATGGTCACAGGGCTCTGGAAACACCATATATTTT
>-|-|TRBV6-5|TRBJ1-2
CASSEGQSYYGYTF
TGTGCCAGCAGTGAAGGGCAGAGCTACTATGGCTACACCTTC
>-|-|TRBV28|TRBJ1-3
CASNYPEEGNTIYF
TGTGCCAGCAATTACCCGGAGGAGGGAAACACCATATATTTT
>-|TRBD1|TRBV7-9|TRBJ2-2
CASSFRTGDGELFF
TGTGCCAGCAGCTTTAGGACAGGGGACGGGGAGCTGTTTTTT